The next 29 T cell receptor beta chains were all read from a single sample in a study of blood T cell repertoires in COVID-19. Here immunoSEQ multiplex PCR was the method, and the copy in TCRdb shows in-frame clones only, minus some. The sample carries some 110,000 clones, around 87% recorded once. Sequenced material: peripheral blood. The receptors were gathered from a man aged 50-60 years with acute or convalescent COVID-19.

This clone came up a few times. The chain is built from TRBV19 and TRBJ1-5, with 10 bases lining up with TRBD1. Germline assignment: CDR1 LNHDA and CDR2 SQIVND (reference sequence). The CDR3 is 12 residues long. The V segment lost 7 bases and the J segment 16 bases; nucleotides outside the gene matches: 10. The CDR3 DNA reads as TGTGCCAGTAAGTCCGGACAGGGGGTAGTTCATTTT. Its protein product is CASKSGQGVVHF.

J is TRBJ1-2 and V is TRBV5-1; 8 nucleotides align to TRBD1. Germline CDR1 is SGHRS and CDR2 is YFSETQ. This CDR3 has 14 residues. Unmatched junction bases numbered 4, after V lost 0 bases and J lost 6 bases. CDR3 amino acids: CASSLEPGGHGYTF. The CDR3 DNA sequence: TGCGCCAGCAGCTTGGAGCCAGGGGGCCATGGCTACACCTTC.

In its sample, this clone was seen many times. This chain joins TRBV18 and TRBJ1-5, with D possibly TRBD1 on 6 matching bases. V lost 0 bases, J lost 6 bases, and 12 bases lay in between. Germline CDR1 is KGHSH and CDR2 is LQKENI. The CDR3 spans 15 residues. This chain's CDR3 is CASSPPGRGGQPQHF. In nucleotides, the CDR3 is TGTGCCAGCTCACCACCGGGCAGGGGCGGTCAGCCCCAGCATTTT.

This chain uses TRBV5-1 with TRBJ2-3, with TRBD1 matching over 10 bases. Germline CDR1 SGHRS, CDR2 YFSETQ. Trimming took 2 bases from V and 4 from J; bases not matched to a gene: 4. The CDR3 extends over 15 amino acids. CDR3 DNA: TGCGCCAGCAGCTTTGGGGACAGGGGCTCAGATACGCAGTATTTT. The encoded protein is CASSFGDRGSDTQYF.

J is TRBJ2-2 and V is TRBV7-2; D might be TRBD2 (6 bases). The V end was cut by 1 base, the J end by 6 bases, with 9 bases between. The CDR3 has 14 residues. CDR1 SGHTA and CDR2 FQGNSA come from the germline V gene. The CDR3 sequence is CASSLDGGAGELFF. For the CDR3, the DNA is TGTGCCAGCAGCTTAGATGGCGGGGCCGGGGAGCTGTTTTTT.

This chain's CDR3 is CASSPDYSTDTQYF. The CDR3 coding sequence is TGTGCCAGTAGTCCGGACTATAGCACAGATACGCAGTATTTT. The chain is built from TRBV19 and TRBJ2-3, with a possible D match to TRBD2 (6 bases). The CDR3 contains 14 residues. Germline-derived CDR1 and CDR2 are LNHDA and SQIVND (reference sequence). V was cut by 5 bases and J by 0 bases, with 9 bases left in between. Full variable domain (remainder filled in from reference TRBV19 and TRBJ2-3): DGGITQSPKYLFRKEGQNVTLSCEQNLNHDAMYWYRQDPGQGLRLIYYSQIVNDFQKGDIAEGYSVSREKKESFPLTVTSAQKNPTAFYLCASSPDYSTDTQYFGPGTRLTVL.

The chain carries TRBV19 and TRBJ1-2; D is perhaps TRBD1 (6 bases). Germline V gene data show CDR1 as LNHDA and CDR2 as SQIVND (reference sequence). The CDR3 covers 15 residues. V was clipped by 7 bases and J by 4 bases, with 19 bases between them. The CDR3 sequence: CASTRGAGPGYGYTF. The CDR3 DNA reads as TGTGCCAGTACCCGGGGGGCAGGGCCCGGCTATGGCTACACCTTC.

This clone was seen once. This chain connects TRBV30 to TRBJ2-7, with 7 positions matching TRBD2. The V gene's germline CDR1 is GTSNPN and CDR2 SVGIG (reference sequence). J gave up 2 bases and V 3 bases, and 10 bases lay outside the gene matches. This CDR3 has 15 amino acids. CDR3 sequence reads: CAWRGGAGGTYEQYF. The CDR3 DNA reads TGTGCCTGGAGAGGTGGGGCCGGGGGGACCTACGAGCAGTACTTC. Full variable domain (remainder filled in from reference TRBV30 and TRBJ2-7): SQTIHQWPATLVQPVGSPLSLECTVEGTSNPNLYWYRQAAGRGLQLLFYSVGIGQISSEVPQNLSASRPQDRQFILSSKKLLLSDSGFYLCAWRGGAGGTYEQYFGPGTRLTVT.

This chain uses TRBV9 with TRBJ2-6; D perhaps matches TRBD2 (6 bases). Between the trimmed V and J ends, which lost 2 bases and 2 bases, there was a span of 11 bases. Looked up from germline, CDR1 is SGDLS and CDR2 is YYNGEE. This CDR3 comprises 16 residues. CDR3: CASSVNRETGANVLTF. In DNA, the CDR3 is TGTGCCAGCAGCGTTAACCGGGAGACTGGGGCCAACGTCCTGACTTTC. Full variable domain (remainder filled in from reference TRBV9 and TRBJ2-6): DSGVTQTPKHLITATGQRVTLRCSPRSGDLSVYWYQQSLDQGLQFLIQYYNGEERAKGNILERFSAQQFPDLHSELNLSSLELGDSALYFCASSVNRETGANVLTFGAGSRLTVL.

The genes are TRBV24-1 and TRBJ2-2, with unresolved D. The CDR3 has 14 amino acids. V was cut by 3 bases and J by 4 bases, with 8 bases left in between. Germline V gene data show CDR1 as KGHDR and CDR2 as SFDVKD. The CDR3 sequence is CATSDIESTGELFF. CDR3 in DNA: TGTGCCACCAGTGATATAGAAAGCACCGGGGAGCTGTTTTTT.

V is TRBV7-9 and J is TRBJ2-3, with 12 bases fitting TRBD2. The CDR3 has 15 residues. V gave up 5 bases and J gave up 4 bases; unmatched junction bases: 4. The germline CDR1 and CDR2 sequences are SEHNR and FQNEAQ (reference sequence). CDR3 amino acids: CASSRLAGVADTQYF. The CDR3, as DNA: TGTGCCAGCAGCCGACTAGCGGGAGTGGCAGATACGCAGTATTTT. The full variable domain, rest sourced from reference TRBV7-9 and TRBJ2-3, is DTGVSQNPRHKITKRGQNVTFRCDPISEHNRLYWYRQTLGQGPEFLTYFQNEAQLEKSRLLSDRFSAERPKGSFSTLEIQRTEQGDSAMYLCASSRLAGVADTQYFGPGTRLTVL.

This chain joins TRBV24-1 and TRBJ1-4, with 11 nucleotides matching TRBD1. Trimming cost V 4 bases and J 5 bases; bases outside gene matches: 5. This CDR3 spans 16 amino acids. The V gene's germline CDR1 is KGHDR and CDR2 SFDVKD. The CDR3 loop reads CATSEGQGARNEKLFF. CDR3 nucleotide sequence: TGTGCCACCAGTGAAGGACAGGGGGCAAGGAATGAAAAACTGTTTTTT.

This chain links TRBV29-1 with TRBJ2-3, with a tentative D call TRBD2 (5 bases). Deletions cut 0 bases from V and 1 base from J, with 11 bases between. This CDR3 is 15 amino acids long. Germline lookup yields CDR1 SQVTM and CDR2 ANQGSEA. The CDR3 region has the DNA TGCAGCGTTGAAGATCTTTGGCGGGGCACAGATACGCAGTATTTT. Its protein product is CSVEDLWRGTDTQYF.

The chain is built from TRBV9 and TRBJ1-5; D ambiguous. Germline-derived CDR1 and CDR2 are SGDLS and YYNGEE. V dropped 0 bases and J dropped 3 bases, with 7 bases sitting between them. The CDR3 contains 14 residues. Here the CDR3 DNA reads TGTGCCAGCAGCGTAGCTGACATCAATCAGCCCCAGCATTTT. This codes for CASSVADINQPQHF.

This chain connects TRBV5-1 to TRBJ2-2, with 7 bases fitting TRBD2. This CDR3 region has 14 residues. Unmatched junction bases numbered 6, after V lost 4 bases and J lost 6 bases. Per the germline V gene, CDR1 is SGHRS and CDR2 is YFSETQ. The DNA of the CDR3 is TGCGCCAGCAGCAATCCAGGGAGGGCCGGGGAGCTGTTTTTT. The encoded protein is CASSNPGRAGELFF.

The chain is built from TRBV24-1 and TRBJ2-2, with D tentatively TRBD2 (5 bases). Germline CDR1 reads KGHDR; CDR2 reads SFDVKD. The V end lost 1 base, the J end lost 8 bases, and 13 bases lay between the germline ends. The CDR3 contains 15 residues. The CDR3 coding sequence is TGTGCCACCAGTGATTTCCCAGGACCGGGAGGGGAGCTGTTTTTT. Protein product: CATSDFPGPGGELFF.

The chain links TRBV6-5 to TRBJ2-2; 9 nucleotides line up with TRBD1. The CDR3 has 14 amino acids. Per germline, CDR1 MNHEY and CDR2 SVGAGI. V gave up 7 bases and J gave up 4 bases; unmatched junction bases: 4. The DNA of the CDR3 is TGTGCCAGCATAACGGGACAGGGCACCGGGGAGCTGTTTTTT. It encodes CASITGQGTGELFF.

DNA of the CDR3: TGTGCCAGCAGCACCCCTTCTGCGGGAGGGATAAATGAGCAGTTCTTC. Its protein product is CASSTPSAGGINEQFF. V and J are TRBV7-9 and TRBJ2-1, with 9 bases fitting TRBD2. The CDR3 totals 16 residues. Germline CDR1 SEHNR, CDR2 FQNEAQ (reference sequence). Trimming cost V 5 bases and J 7 bases; bases outside gene matches: 12. Full variable domain (outside the CDR3, taken from reference TRBV7-9 and TRBJ2-1): DTGVSQNPRHKITKRGQNVTFRCDPISEHNRLYWYRQTLGQGPEFLTYFQNEAQLEKSRLLSDRFSAERPKGSFSTLEIQRTEQGDSAMYLCASSTPSAGGINEQFFGPGTRLTVL.

The V call is TRBV6-5, the J call TRBJ1-4, with 7 bases fitting TRBD1. Per the germline V gene, CDR1 is MNHEY and CDR2 is SVGAGI. CDR3 length: 15 residues. Trimming took 6 bases from V and 3 from J; bases not matched to a gene: 7. The CDR3 DNA reads TGTGCCAGCAGGTTGTTCGGGACAGCTAATGAAAAACTGTTTTTT. Residues: CASRLFGTANEKLFF.

The J gene is TRBJ1-5, the V gene TRBV27, with 9 nucleotides matching TRBD1. V lost 5 bases and J lost 5; bases outside the gene matches: 4. In germline, CDR1 is MNHEY, CDR2 SMNVEV (reference sequence). The CDR3 is made up of 14 amino acids. The CDR3 DNA follows: TGTGCCAGCAGTATGGGACAGGGCTATCAGCCCCAGCATTTT. It codes for CASSMGQGYQPQHF.

This clone was seen a single time. The chain joins TRBV28 to TRBJ2-2; TRBD1 aligns across 10 bases. The V segment lost 6 bases and the J segment 7 bases; nucleotides outside the gene matches: 8. There are 15 residues in the CDR3. The germline V gene encodes CDR1 MDHEN and CDR2 SYDVKM. DNA for the CDR3: TGTGCCAGCAGACTGGACAGGGGGTTGAGCGGGGAGCTGTTTTTT. Residues: CASRLDRGLSGELFF.

This clone was observed a few times. The V gene is TRBV3-1 (or the pseudogene TRBV3-2), the J gene TRBJ2-7; TRBD2 aligns across 8 bases. Germline assignment: CDR1 LGHDT and CDR2 YNNKEL (reference sequence). CDR3 size: 14 residues. Trimming at V came to 4 bases and at J to 6 bases, leaving 8 bases not matched to a gene. CDR3 region: CASSLRGGRPEQYF. For the CDR3, the DNA is TGTGCCAGCAGCCTCCGGGGGGGGCGTCCCGAGCAGTACTTC.

The CDR3 reads CASSMRRRDTEAFF. The CDR3 DNA sequence: TGTGCCAGTAGTATGCGGCGGCGGGATACTGAAGCTTTCTTT. The gene calls are TRBV19 and TRBJ1-1; no firm D call. Trimming took off 3 bases at V and 5 bases at J, with 13 bases between the two ends. The V gene's germline CDR1 is LNHDA and CDR2 SQIVND (reference sequence). The CDR3 runs 14 residues.

The rearrangement joins TRBV27 to TRBJ2-3; D gene unclear. Per the germline V gene, CDR1 is MNHEY and CDR2 is SMNVEV (reference sequence). Trimming shortened V by 6 bases and J by 4 bases, and 14 bases separated the two germline ends. The CDR3 totals 14 residues. The CDR3: CASRLLRLSDTQYF. DNA for the CDR3: TGTGCCAGCAGGCTTCTGAGGTTATCAGATACGCAGTATTTT.

The CDR3, as DNA: TGCGCCAGCAGCCCGGGACAGGGGAGGATGGAAGCTTTCTTT. It is translated as CASSPGQGRMEAFF. This chain uses TRBV4-1 with TRBJ1-1, with 10 bases identical to TRBD1. The CDR3 is 14 residues long. Germline CDR1 reads MGHRA; CDR2 reads YSYEKL. V lost 4 bases, J lost 8 bases, and 7 bases stayed unmatched.

This chain links TRBV15 with TRBJ2-7; TRBD2 matches 7 bases. Trimming removed 4 bases from V and 2 bases from J; junction bases left unmatched: 11. Germline V gene sequence: CDR1 LNHNV, CDR2 YYDKDF (reference sequence). There are 16 residues in the CDR3. The CDR3 spells CATSKEGGRSAYEQYF. Written as DNA, the CDR3 is TGTGCCACCAGCAAGGAGGGCGGGAGAAGCGCCTACGAGCAGTACTTC.

V usage is TRBV6-5 and J usage is TRBJ1-2; D is possibly TRBD1 (6 bases). Trimming removed 7 bases from V and 2 bases from J, with 14 bases in between. The CDR3 length is 14 residues. Germline V gene sequence: CDR1 MNHEY, CDR2 SVGAGI. CDR3 in DNA: TGTGCCAGCAACCCGGACAGAAAAAACTATGGCTACACCTTC. It specifies CASNPDRKNYGYTF.

V gene TRBV18 combines with J gene TRBJ2-1; tentatively, D is TRBD1 (5 bases). Germline values: CDR1 KGHSH, CDR2 LQKENI. Trimming took off 6 bases at V and 8 bases at J, with 20 bases between the two ends. The CDR3 is made up of 15 amino acids. The CDR3 nucleotides read TGTGCCAGCTCGCCTACTGCCAGGGTATTGGATGAGCAGTTCTTC. Translated: CASSPTARVLDEQFF.

The rearrangement uses TRBV11-2 and TRBJ2-2, with D possibly being TRBD2 (7 bases). The CDR3 runs 15 residues. The ends were cut back, 5 bases at V and 7 bases at J, with 17 bases in the middle. Germline V gene lookup returns CDR1 SGHAT and CDR2 FQNNGV. CDR3 DNA sequence: TGTGCCAGCAGCGGGATTCGGGGGGCGAGCGGGGAGCTGTTTTTT. As protein: CASSGIRGASGELFF.